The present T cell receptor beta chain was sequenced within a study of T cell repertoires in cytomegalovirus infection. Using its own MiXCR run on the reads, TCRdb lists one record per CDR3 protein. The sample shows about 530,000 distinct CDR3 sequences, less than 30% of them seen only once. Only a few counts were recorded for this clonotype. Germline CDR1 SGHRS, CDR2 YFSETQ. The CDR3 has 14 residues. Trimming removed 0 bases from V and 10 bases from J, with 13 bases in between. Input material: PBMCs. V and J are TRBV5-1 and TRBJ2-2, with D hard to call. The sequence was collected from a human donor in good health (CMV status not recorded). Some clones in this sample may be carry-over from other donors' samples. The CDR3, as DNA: TGCGCCAGCAGCTTGGATTGGCATCGGCCGGAGCTGTTTTTT. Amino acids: CASSLDWHRPELFF. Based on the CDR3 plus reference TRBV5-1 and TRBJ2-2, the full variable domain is KAGVTQTPRYLIKTRGQQVTLSCSPISGHRSVSWYQQTPGQGLQFLFEYFSETQRNKGNFPGRFSGRQFSNSRSEMNVSTLELGDSALYLCASSLDWHRPELFFGEGSRLTVL.